Listed here are 5 T cell receptor beta chains from one sample, sequenced in a study of T cell repertoires in cytomegalovirus infection. Antigen specificity for these receptors is unknown. TCRdb passed the reads through MiXCR, listing each CDR3 protein once. The sample lists 600,000 to 700,000 distinct CDR3 sequences, around 31% occurring once. The sequenced sample was cultured PBMCs, obtained from culture after CMV antigen stimulation. These receptors were collected from a human donor in good health (CMV status not recorded). Some clones in this sample may be carry-over from other donors' samples.

This rearrangement joins TRBV20-1 to TRBJ2-1; 11 nucleotides align to TRBD2. Germline V gene data show CDR1 as DFQATT and CDR2 as SNEGSKA (reference sequence). After removal of 5 bases from V and 15 bases from J, the junction contained 6 bases not matched to a gene. The CDR3 contains 11 residues. CDR3 DNA: TGCAGTGCTGAACTAGCGGGAGTTTTGTTCTTC. Amino acids: CSAELAGVLFF.

A remark on this clonotype: One end of the junction varies from germline; a read error may be responsible. The rearrangement links TRBV7-8 to TRBJ2-7; D is unclear. CDR1 and CDR2 from the germline V gene are SGHVS and FQNEAQ. This CDR3 region has 14 residues. The CDR3 reads CASSLAIVKGEQCF. DNA for the CDR3: TGTGCCAGCAGCTTAGCGATTGTTAAGGGCGAGCAGTGCTTC.

This clonotype was recorded once. The chain recombines TRBV18 with TRBJ1-2, with 9 bases aligning to TRBD1. Germline V gives CDR1 KGHSH, CDR2 LQKENI. V lost 5 bases to trimming and J lost 5 bases; unmatched junction nucleotides: 15. The CDR3 contains 17 residues. The CDR3 sequence: CASSISSPGQGAYGYTF. For the CDR3, the DNA is TGTGCCAGCTCAATATCGTCTCCGGGACAGGGAGCATATGGCTACACCTTC.

This clonotype was observed many times. Here the CDR3 reads CASSLVVSGTGNQPQHF. DNA for the CDR3: TGTGCCAGCAGCTTAGTAGTATCCGGGACAGGTAATCAGCCCCAGCATTTT. This chain links TRBV7-2 with TRBJ1-5; 8 bases line up with TRBD1. In germline, CDR1 is SGHTA, CDR2 FQGNSA. Trimming at V came to 1 base and at J to 4 bases, leaving 9 bases not matched to a gene. The CDR3 loop spans 17 amino acids.

Only a few counts were recorded for this clonotype. The V gene is TRBV19, the J gene TRBJ1-1, with TRBD1 as a possible D gene (5 bases). Germline assignment: CDR1 LNHDA and CDR2 SQIVND (reference sequence). Trimming shortened V by 5 bases and J by 4 bases, and 11 bases separated the two germline ends. There are 13 residues in the CDR3. The CDR3 DNA reads as TGTGCCAGTAGTCCCTCCGGGGCCACTGAAGCTTTCTTT. Amino acid sequence: CASSPSGATEAFF.